This T cell receptor beta chain was sequenced for a study of Tregs in tolerant kidney transplant recipients. Mixed chimerism was transient after nonmyeloablative marrow transplants from related graft donors. The assay was immunoSEQ multiplex PCR, and TCRdb's table has in-frame clones only and misses some. This table holds approximately 60,000 clones, about 89% found once. Per germline, CDR1 LNHNV and CDR2 YYDKDF (reference sequence). V lost 8 bases and J 4 bases, leaving 9 bases between the germline ends. The CDR3 runs to 12 residues. This rearrangement joins TRBV15 to TRBJ1-3; D is unresolved. The material sequenced was CD4+ T cells from blood (PBMCs), taken 6 months after the transplant. The sequence was obtained from a human patient who received a combined kidney and bone marrow transplant. Some T cells may have originated in the graft donor. The CDR3 spells CATGENGNTIYF. DNA for the CDR3: TGTGCCACCGGGGAGAACGGAAACACCATATATTTT.